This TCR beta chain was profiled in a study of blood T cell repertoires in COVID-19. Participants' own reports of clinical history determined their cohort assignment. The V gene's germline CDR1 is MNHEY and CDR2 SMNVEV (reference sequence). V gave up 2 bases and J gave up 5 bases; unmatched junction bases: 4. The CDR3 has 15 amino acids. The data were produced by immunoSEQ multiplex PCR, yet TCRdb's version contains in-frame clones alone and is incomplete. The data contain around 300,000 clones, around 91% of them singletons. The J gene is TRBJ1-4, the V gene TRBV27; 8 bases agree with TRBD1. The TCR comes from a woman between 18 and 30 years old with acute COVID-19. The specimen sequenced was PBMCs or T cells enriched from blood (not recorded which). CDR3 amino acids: CASSLRTGKNEKLFF. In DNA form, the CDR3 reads TGTGCCAGCAGTTTACGGACAGGGAAGAATGAAAAACTGTTTTTT.